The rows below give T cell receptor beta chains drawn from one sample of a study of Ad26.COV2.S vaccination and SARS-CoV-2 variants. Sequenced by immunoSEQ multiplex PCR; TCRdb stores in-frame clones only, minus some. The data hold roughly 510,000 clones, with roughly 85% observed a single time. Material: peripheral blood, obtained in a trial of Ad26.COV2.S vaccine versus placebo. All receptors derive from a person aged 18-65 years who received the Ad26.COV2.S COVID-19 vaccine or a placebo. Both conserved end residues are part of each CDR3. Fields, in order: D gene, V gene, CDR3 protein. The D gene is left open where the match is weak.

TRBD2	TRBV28	CASSFPTSGGDTQYF
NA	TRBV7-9	CASSLAGSYGYTF
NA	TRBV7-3	CASSLGGGPNTGELFF
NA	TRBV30	CAWSTQWTSTDTQYF
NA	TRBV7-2	CASSLESSAKNIQYF
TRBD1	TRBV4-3	CASSLHRGRAYEQYF
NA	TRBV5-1	CASSLENEQFF
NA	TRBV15	CATSPGTFEEEKLFF
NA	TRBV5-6	CASSPGVGVSYEQYF
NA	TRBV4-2	CASSQVTGRQETQYF
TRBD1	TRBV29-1	CSVVGGDRSSYNEQFF
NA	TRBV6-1	CASSEDPQGPYGYTF
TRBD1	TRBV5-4	CALERDRGETQYF
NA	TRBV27	CASSLSGGGTYEQYF
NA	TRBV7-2	CASSLGSVGLDEQFF
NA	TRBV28	CASSFKGQGGYGYTF
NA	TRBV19	CASSSVQNTDTQYF
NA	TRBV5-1	CASSLEGNENQPQHF
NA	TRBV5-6	CASSLGLTYNTEAFF
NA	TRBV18	CASSPPKIPPPGELFF
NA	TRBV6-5	CASSTRDGSYGYTF
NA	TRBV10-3	CAISEVTGGYTF
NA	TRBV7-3	CASSLTRSQFSSGELFF
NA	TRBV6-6	CASRDYSNQPQHF
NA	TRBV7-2	CASSLADGEAGYTF
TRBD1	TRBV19	CASSPGTGRALNTEAFF
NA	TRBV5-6	CASSDGTGNEKLFF
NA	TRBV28	CASSLAGSSQYF
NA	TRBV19	CASRVGGWDTEAFF
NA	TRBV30	CAWNFAGFGYTF